The rows below give T cell receptor beta chains drawn from one sample of a study of shared clonotypes between healthy human individuals. The protocol was immunoSEQ multiplex PCR, while the TCRdb copy is restricted to in-frame clones and leaves out a portion. The sample has 2 million to 2.5 million clones, 80% to 95% seen once. The specimen sequenced was naive CD4+ T cells from PBMCs. All receptors derive from a man aged 18 to 30 in good health. Some clones in this sample may be carry-over from other donors' samples. Each CDR3 is given with its conserved first and last residue.

v_gene,j_gene,CDR3aa
TRBV2,TRBJ2-7,CASSGTGGQGEQYF
TRBV30,TRBJ2-7,CAWTLTGGEQYF
TRBV27,TRBJ1-1,CASSRTGRQGNTEAFF
TRBV11-2,TRBJ1-2,CASSLAGTGSSGYTF
TRBV7-9,TRBJ1-2,CASSLAGQRAPLDGYTF
TRBV7-6,TRBJ2-7,CASSSEATGEYEQYF
TRBV5-4,TRBJ2-7,CASSRTSGSPYEQYF
TRBV5-1,TRBJ2-3,CASSLGQGVADTQYF
TRBV19,TRBJ2-5,CASRDPRWETQYF
TRBV7-3,TRBJ2-1,CASSLSRDNYNEQFF
TRBV4-2,TRBJ2-3,CASSQGPSGSPDTQYF
TRBV5-1,TRBJ1-1,CASSPQGGTEAFF
TRBV5-4,TRBJ1-1,CASSLAGGGEAFF
TRBV28,TRBJ2-5,CASSLTAGLWETQYF
TRBV19,TRBJ2-6,CASSIDRAGANVLTF
TRBV20-1,TRBJ2-7,CSARENYEQYF
TRBV5-6,TRBJ1-2,CASNCVTGGLYGYTF
TRBV6-5,TRBJ2-7,CASSNRGRGYEQYF
TRBV4-1,TRBJ1-2,CASSQSGGGSYGYTF
TRBV7-6,TRBJ1-1,CASSLRGPGQGRTEAFF
TRBV28,TRBJ2-1,CASSPQGRPYNEQFF
TRBV10-3,TRBJ1-1,CAISESGDREAFF
TRBV5-4,TRBJ2-5,CASSLQPNPNEETQYF
TRBV7-3,TRBJ1-5,CASSLTPGQPQHF
TRBV28,TRBJ1-4,CASSSDRNPSTNEKLFF
TRBV9,TRBJ2-6,CASSATGSGANVLTF
TRBV6-4,TRBJ2-2,CASSVTGHTGELFF
TRBV30,TRBJ2-1,CAWVRDRDNNEQFF
TRBV28,TRBJ2-7,CASSTGQGLYEQYF